This TCR beta chain was captured in a study of blood T cell repertoires in COVID-19. About the study: The United States, Italy and Spain were the sources of the acute and convalescent COVID-19 samples.

The junction had 9 bases not matched to a gene; V was cut back by 1 base and J by 4 bases. In germline, CDR1 is SEHNR, CDR2 FQNEAQ (reference sequence). The CDR3 spans 16 residues. Methods used by the authors: Amplifying reference gene primers gave estimates of nucleated cell counts. The assay was immunoSEQ multiplex PCR, and TCRdb's table has in-frame clones only and misses some. The V and J calls and clone size come from that table; D and trimming were worked out from the DNA. The repertoire includes 150,000 to 200,000 clones, approximately 91% of them detected once, and 2.1% sits in the top ten. The clonotype comes from a man between 65 and 85 years old with active or convalescent COVID-19. Input material: peripheral blood. The J gene is TRBJ1-2, the V gene TRBV7-9; 7 bases match TRBD1. CDR3 coding DNA: TGTGCCAGCAGCTTAGATTTTGGGACAGACAGCTATGGCTACACCTTC. Translated: CASSLDFGTDSYGYTF.